Listed below are T cell receptor beta chains from one sample, sequenced in a study of regulatory T cells in long-lasting Graves disease. Each CDR3 protein gets one entry after TCRdb re-called the multiplex PCR reads with MiXCR. The table has hundreds of thousands of distinct CDR3 sequences, around a sixth seen once. The sequenced sample was peripheral blood mononuclear cells (PBMCs), obtained at new diagnosis, from a patient treated with antithyroid drugs. These receptors came from a female donor with Graves disease. CDR3s include the opening cysteine and the closing phenylalanine or tryptophan. Fields, in order: V gene, D gene, J gene, clone size, CDR3 protein, CDR3 DNA. A D gene is named only where the DNA matches it firmly. Expanded clones are given a class, and other clones once, few, many or no size at all.

>TRBV12-3/TRBV12-4|TRBD1|TRBJ1-4|many
CASSPEGQGSEKLFF
TGTGCCAGCAGCCCGGAGGGACAGGGAAGTGAAAAACTGTTTTTT
>TRBV10-1|.|TRBJ2-1|.
CASSEATRFIHNEQFF
TGCGCCAGCAGTGAGGCGACCCGGTTCATCCACAATGAGCAGTTCTTC
>TRBV6-1|.|TRBJ2-7|many
CASSDYWYEQYF
TGTGCCAGCAGCGATTATTGGTACGAGCAGTACTTC
>TRBV7-2|TRBD2|TRBJ2-1|.
CASSRRTSGNEQFF
TGTGCCAGCAGCAGAAGGACTAGCGGCAATGAGCAGTTCTTC
>TRBV29-1|.|TRBJ2-2|few
CSVDTQRNTGELFF
TGCAGCGTTGATACCCAGCGGAACACCGGGGAGCTGTTTTTT
>TRBV9|.|TRBJ2-3|many
CASSEDTFSTDTQYF
TGTGCCAGCAGCGAGGACACGTTTAGCACAGATACGCAGTATTTT
>TRBV29-1|.|TRBJ2-5|many
CSVDRSRGETQYF
TGCAGCGTTGATAGGAGCAGGGGAGAGACCCAGTACTTC
>TRBV7-9|.|TRBJ2-4|many
CASSLARGKNIQYF
TGTGCCAGCAGCTTAGCCCGGGGTAAAAACATTCAGTACTTC
>TRBV19|.|TRBJ2-3|few
CASSIRQVSTDTQYF
TGTGCCAGTAGTATAAGGCAGGTTAGCACAGATACGCAGTATTTT
>TRBV3-2|.|TRBJ2-1|many
CASSAGSGSYNEQFF
TGTGCCAGCAGCGCAGGTAGCGGGAGCTACAATGAGCAGTTCTTC
>TRBV6-5|TRBD1|TRBJ1-1|many
CASSYQGAGTEAFF
TGTGCCAGCAGTTACCAGGGGGCGGGAACTGAAGCTTTCTTT
>TRBV20-1|.|TRBJ2-6|many
CSARGSYFSGANVLTF
TGCAGTGCCAGGGGCAGCTACTTCTCTGGGGCCAACGTCCTGACTTTC
>TRBV7-2|TRBD2|TRBJ2-1|many
CASSLASGLAGYNEQFF
TGTGCCAGCAGCTTAGCGTCGGGACTAGCGGGGTACAATGAGCAGTTCTTC
>TRBV20-1|TRBD1|TRBJ1-1|many
CSARNRDRAENTEAFF
TGCAGTGCTAGGAATCGGGACAGGGCGGAGAACACTGAAGCTTTCTTT
>TRBV5-6|.|TRBJ1-1|many
CASSLGAGRVNTEAFF
TGTGCCAGCAGCTTGGGGGCAGGGAGGGTGAACACTGAAGCTTTCTTT
>TRBV20-1|TRBD2|TRBJ2-1|many
CSARVSSGRSYNEQFF
TGCAGTGCTAGAGTGAGTAGCGGGAGGTCCTACAATGAGCAGTTCTTC
>TRBV3-1|TRBD1|TRBJ2-2|.
CASSRVTRGPGTGELFF
TGTGCCAGCAGCCGGGTTACGAGGGGGCCTGGCACCGGGGAGCTGTTTTTT